This TCR beta chain was retrieved from a study of T cells after yellow fever vaccination. This clonotype was counted at least ten times. Each CDR3 protein gets one entry after TCRdb re-called the 5' RACE reads with MiXCR. The top ten clones hold roughly 18% of a sample with about 370,000 distinct CDR3 sequences, around 10% of them seen once. The clonotype originates from a man between 18 and 35 years old who received the YFV17D yellow fever vaccine. The sequencing here drew on PBMCs, taken on the day of the first yellow fever vaccination.

CDR3 in amino acids: CASSYSYGGLETQYF. As DNA, the CDR3 is TGTGCCAGCAGTTACTCGTACGGGGGGTTGGAGACCCAGTACTTC. The V call is TRBV6-5, the J call TRBJ2-5; 7 bases align to TRBD2. CDR1 is MNHEY and CDR2 is SVGAGI in the germline V gene. After removal of 0 bases from V and 5 bases from J, the junction contained 6 bases not matched to a gene. This CDR3 is built from 15 residues.